This is a list of T cell receptor beta chains from one sample in a study of CD8+CD57+ T cells in acquired aplastic anemia. Via MiXCR, TCRdb re-called the reads, giving one row per CDR3 protein. The sample includes some 190,000 distinct CDR3 sequences, about half of them seen just once. Sequencing used sorted CD4+, CD8+, or CD8+CD57+ T cells (not recorded which) from PBMCs. The receptors here all came from a human donor in good health. The CDR3 runs from the conserved cysteine through the conserved F or W. The order of the fields is J gene, clone size, V gene, D gene, CDR3 protein, CDR3 DNA. The D gene is left open where the match is weak. The size field is filled for only some rows; it gives once, few, many or a size class.

TRBJ2-3 | - | TRBV10-3 | - | CATVGTAKNTQYF | TGTGCCACAGTCGGGACGGCGAAGAATACGCAGTATTTT
TRBJ2-7 | - | TRBV10-3 | TRBD1 | CASSRQGQGSYEQYF | TGTGCCAGCAGTCGGCAAGGACAGGGCTCCTACGAGCAGTACTTC
TRBJ2-7 | many | TRBV5-1 | - | CASSLDRRISEQYF | TGCGCCAGCAGCTTGGACAGGCGCATCTCCGAGCAGTACTTC
TRBJ1-6 | few | TRBV15 | TRBD1 | CATSRARTGSSPLHF | TGTGCCACCAGCAGAGCGCGGACAGGGTCCTCACCCCTCCACTTT
TRBJ1-1 | - | TRBV18 | - | CASKQPLNTEAFF | TGTGCCAGTAAACAGCCCTTGAACACTGAAGCTTTCTTT
TRBJ2-7 | many | TRBV5-6 | TRBD1 | CASSFRTGLNEQYF | TGTGCCAGCAGCTTCCGGACAGGCCTTAACGAGCAGTACTTC
TRBJ1-5 | few | TRBV2 | TRBD1 | CAATGGDQPQHF | TGTGCTGCTACAGGGGGCGATCAGCCCCAGCATTTT
TRBJ2-1 | many | TRBV7-3 | TRBD2 | CASSLTGTSDYNEQFF | TGTGCCAGCAGCTTAACCGGGACTAGCGACTACAATGAGCAGTTCTTC
TRBJ2-1 | - | TRBV24-1 | TRBD2 | CATSDASGSNNEQFF | TGTGCCACCAGTGACGCTAGCGGGAGCAACAATGAGCAGTTCTTC
TRBJ2-3 | many | TRBV24-1 | TRBD2 | CATSDPLGGSHDADTQYF | TGTGCCACCAGTGACCCCCTGGGCGGGAGTCATGACGCAGATACGCAGTATTTT
TRBJ2-2 | many | TRBV5-1 | TRBD2 | CASSLAGTSGRTGELFF | TGCGCCAGCAGCTTGGCGGGGACTAGCGGGAGGACCGGGGAGCTGTTTTTT
TRBJ2-7 | many | TRBV4-2 | TRBD1 | CASSLPGQGFYEQYF | TGTGCCAGCAGCCTACCGGGACAGGGTTTCTACGAGCAGTACTTC
TRBJ2-3 | - | TRBV15 | TRBD1 | CATSRDPGGADTQYF | TGTGCCACCAGCAGAGACCCAGGGGGCGCAGATACGCAGTATTTT
TRBJ1-1 | many | TRBV6-1 | - | CANGVGTEAFF | TGCGCGAATGGGGTGGGCACTGAAGCTTTCTTT
TRBJ2-7 | - | TRBV6-1 | TRBD1 | CASRSPGGGYEQYF | TGTGCCAGCAGAAGTCCAGGGGGCGGCTACGAGCAGTACTTC
TRBJ2-7 | - | TRBV10-2 | - | CASSGYGVTSSYEQYF | TGCGCCAGCAGTGGTTATGGCGTAACGAGCTCCTACGAGCAGTACTTC
TRBJ1-1 | once | TRBV10-2 | - | CASSDPRGQAFF | TGCGCCAGCAGTGACCCCAGGGGTCAAGCTTTCTTT
TRBJ2-5 | - | TRBV6-1 | TRBD1 | CASSEAVDREETQYF | TGTGCCAGCAGTGAAGCGGTGGACAGGGAGGAGACCCAGTACTTC
TRBJ2-7 | many | TRBV12-3/TRBV12-4 | TRBD1 | CASSRNRGYEQYF | TGTGCCAGCAGTAGGAACAGGGGCTACGAGCAGTACTTC
TRBJ2-2 | many | TRBV19 | TRBD1 | CASSIGGTGLTGELFF | TGTGCCAGTAGTATTGGTGGGACAGGGCTCACCGGGGAGCTGTTTTTT
TRBJ2-3 | - | TRBV15 | TRBD1 | CATSRDETGATDTQYF | TGTGCCACCAGCAGGGATGAGACAGGGGCTACAGATACGCAGTATTTT
TRBJ2-1 | few | TRBV24-1 | - | CATRGGTYNEQFF | TGTGCCACCAGGGGTGGCACTTACAATGAGCAGTTCTTC
TRBJ2-7 | - | TRBV19 | - | CASRGDRRYDEQYF | TGTGCCAGTAGGGGAGACAGACGCTACGACGAGCAGTACTTC
TRBJ2-7 | many | TRBV12-3/TRBV12-4 | TRBD2 | CASRSSGRADEQYF | TGTGCCAGCAGATCTAGCGGGAGGGCCGACGAGCAGTACTTC
TRBJ2-7 | few | TRBV2 | - | CASSPLDTSYEQYF | TGTGCCAGCTCACCACTGGACACCTCCTACGAGCAGTACTTC
TRBJ1-4 | many | TRBV29-1 | - | CSVGHQGRNEKLFF | TGCAGCGTTGGCCACCAGGGGAGGAATGAAAAACTGTTTTTT
TRBJ2-1 | few | TRBV5-6 | - | CASNTERVRGSYSEQFF | TGTGCCAGCAACACGGAAAGGGTGCGGGGCTCCTACAGTGAGCAGTTCTTC
TRBJ2-1 | - | TRBV11-1 | - | CASRPAAARGAASGEQFF | TGTGCCAGCAGACCGGCTGCGGCCCGGGGCGCCGCGTCGGGGGAGCAGTTCTTC
TRBJ2-3 | many | TRBV7-7 | - | CASSPRGADTQYF | TGTGCTAGCAGCCCTAGGGGGGCAGATACGCAGTATTTT